This T cell receptor beta chain was recovered during a study of T cell responses to AZD1222 COVID-19 vaccine. The protocol was immunoSEQ multiplex PCR, while the TCRdb copy is restricted to in-frame clones and leaves out a portion. In the table there are fewer than 110,000 clones, nearly 90% of which are singletons. The CDR3 consists of 13 residues. V lost 1 base to trimming and J lost 8 bases, with 7 bases between them. CDR1 and CDR2 (germline): SGHDT, YYEEEE. This clone was detected only a few times. What it binds is not known. Study observations and caveats: Vaccine-associated CD4 TCRs ranged over spike, dominating at 160-218 and 743-854. Reports say nearly half of spike-specific TCRs go after unmutated variant regions. Donors were largely white British and mainly female; clonal diversity was possibly underestimated.

This receptor was taken from an adult who received the AZD1222 COVID-19 vaccine. The genes are TRBV5-6 and TRBJ1-6; D is undetermined. The starting material was peripheral blood, obtained 28 days after the second AZD1222 dose. CDR3 protein: CASSLQTYSPLHF. In nucleotides, the CDR3 is TGTGCCAGCAGCTTGCAGACCTATTCACCCCTCCACTTT.